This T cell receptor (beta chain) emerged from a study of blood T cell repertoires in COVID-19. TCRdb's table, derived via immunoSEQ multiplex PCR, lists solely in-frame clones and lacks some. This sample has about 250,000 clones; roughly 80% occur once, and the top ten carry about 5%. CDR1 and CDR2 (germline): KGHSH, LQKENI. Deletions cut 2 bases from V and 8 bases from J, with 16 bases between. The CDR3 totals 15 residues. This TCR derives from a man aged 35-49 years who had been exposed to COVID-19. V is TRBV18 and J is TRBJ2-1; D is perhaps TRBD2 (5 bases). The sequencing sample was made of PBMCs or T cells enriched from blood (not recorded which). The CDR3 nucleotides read TGTGCCAGCTCACCAGGGGAGCAGTATAAACATGAGCAGTTCTTC. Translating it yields CASSPGEQYKHEQFF. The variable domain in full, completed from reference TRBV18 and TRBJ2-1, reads NAGVMQNPRHLVRRRGQEARLRCSPMKGHSHVYWYRQLPEEGLKFMVYLQKENIIDESGMPKERFSAEFPKEGPSILRIQQVVRGDSAAYFCASSPGEQYKHEQFFGPGTRLTVL.